This record looks at one T cell receptor (beta chain) sequence and its context. An amount of RNA that ranged from about 0.45 to 1 ug was reverse transcribed with random hexamers. Each CDR3 protein is one row after TCRdb ran MiXCR on the immunoSEQ multiplex PCR reads. Seen here are about 140,000 distinct CDR3 sequences, approximately 95% observed once, and the top ten hold approximately 0.27%. TCR beta sequencing covered blood CD8+ and CD4+ T cells. Controls comprised healthy donors matched for age and sex. The sample is drawn from a study of CD8 T cells in Susac syndrome. The V gene lost 3 bases and the J gene lost 8 bases, with 10 bases spanning the gap. From germline, CDR1 is SQVTM and CDR2 ANQGSEA. The CDR3 consists of 11 residues.

V is TRBV29-1 and J is TRBJ1-2, with D tentatively TRBD1 (6 bases). The source material was CD8+ T cells from PBMCs. This TCR was recovered from a human donor in good health. The CDR3 DNA reads TGCAGCGTTGATGGGGGGCCCGGCTACACCTTC. Translation gives CSVDGGPGYTF.